A selection of T cell receptor beta chains follows, all from one sample in a study of beta chain features in type 1 diabetes. TCRdb's copy holds only in-frame clones and misses some; the assay was immunoSEQ multiplex PCR. This repertoire shows about 160,000 clones, 8% to 9.5% found once; its top ten account for approximately 0.56%. Input material: central memory CD4+ T cells from blood. The receptors were gathered from a young woman with type 1 diabetes. CDR3s include the opening cysteine and the closing phenylalanine or tryptophan. A D gene is named only where the DNA matches it firmly. Clone size is not always given. Where it is, it says once, few, many or a class for expanded clones.

J gene: TRBJ1-3; V gene: TRBV27; clone size: -; D gene: -; CDR3 protein: CASGLGGNTIYF; CDR3 DNA: TGTGCCAGCGGCCTTGGCGGAAACACCATATATTTT
J gene: TRBJ1-2; V gene: TRBV2; clone size: -; D gene: TRBD1; CDR3 protein: CASGEQGEYYGYTF; CDR3 DNA: TGTGCCAGCGGGGAACAGGGGGAGTACTATGGCTACACCTTC
J gene: TRBJ1-6; V gene: TRBV11-2; clone size: -; D gene: -; CDR3 protein: CASSFGWAGYNSPLHF; CDR3 DNA: TGTGCCAGCAGCTTTGGCTGGGCCGGATATAATTCACCCCTCCACTTT
J gene: TRBJ1-2; V gene: TRBV5-6; clone size: few; D gene: -; CDR3 protein: CASSLAAVYGYTF; CDR3 DNA: TGTGCCAGCAGCTTGGCCGCGGTCTATGGCTACACCTTC
J gene: TRBJ1-6; V gene: TRBV7-2; clone size: -; D gene: -; CDR3 protein: CASSQIQGNSPLHF; CDR3 DNA: TGTGCCAGCAGCCAAATACAGGGTAATTCACCCCTCCACTTT
J gene: TRBJ1-4; V gene: TRBV7-9; clone size: few; D gene: -; CDR3 protein: CASSQMGAGEKLFF; CDR3 DNA: TGTGCCAGCAGCCAGATGGGGGCAGGTGAAAAACTGTTTTTT
J gene: TRBJ2-7; V gene: TRBV9; clone size: few; D gene: -; CDR3 protein: CASSPLGALGEQYF; CDR3 DNA: TGTGCCAGCAGCCCCCTAGGGGCACTTGGCGAGCAGTACTTC
J gene: TRBJ2-5; V gene: TRBV6-6; clone size: -; D gene: -; CDR3 protein: CASSDGTHQETQYF; CDR3 DNA: TGTGCCAGCAGCGACGGGACACACCAAGAGACCCAGTACTTC
J gene: TRBJ1-1; V gene: TRBV7-2; clone size: few; D gene: -; CDR3 protein: CASSSTGLTTEAFF; CDR3 DNA: TGTGCCAGCAGCTCCACAGGGTTGACCACTGAAGCTTTCTTT
J gene: TRBJ2-3; V gene: TRBV9; clone size: -; D gene: -; CDR3 protein: CASSEARGTDTQYF; CDR3 DNA: TGTGCCAGCAGCGAGGCCAGGGGCACAGATACGCAGTATTTT
J gene: TRBJ1-2; V gene: TRBV20-1; clone size: -; D gene: -; CDR3 protein: CSGQIFYGYTF; CDR3 DNA: TGCAGTGGGCAGATCTTCTATGGCTACACCTTC
J gene: TRBJ2-5; V gene: TRBV28; clone size: -; D gene: TRBD2; CDR3 protein: CASSFRLAGGETQYF; CDR3 DNA: TGTGCCAGCAGTTTCCGACTAGCGGGAGGGGAGACCCAGTACTTC
J gene: TRBJ1-5; V gene: TRBV27; clone size: -; D gene: -; CDR3 protein: CASSLSTGGNQPQHF; CDR3 DNA: TGTGCCAGCAGTTTATCGACAGGAGGCAATCAGCCCCAGCATTTT
J gene: TRBJ1-6; V gene: TRBV29-1; clone size: few; D gene: TRBD1; CDR3 protein: CSVKTGGSPLHF; CDR3 DNA: TGCAGCGTCAAGACAGGGGGCTCACCCCTCCACTTT
J gene: TRBJ1-1; V gene: TRBV7-8; clone size: few; D gene: TRBD1; CDR3 protein: CASSLGQLNTEAFF; CDR3 DNA: TGTGCCAGCAGCCTGGGACAGCTGAACACTGAAGCTTTCTTT
J gene: TRBJ2-3; V gene: TRBV7-2; clone size: few; D gene: TRBD2; CDR3 protein: CASSFSIAGGTDTQYF; CDR3 DNA: TGTGCCAGCAGCTTCTCGATAGCGGGGGGCACAGATACGCAGTATTTT
J gene: TRBJ2-3; V gene: TRBV7-2; clone size: few; D gene: TRBD1; CDR3 protein: CASSRTQGDTQYF; CDR3 DNA: TGTGCCAGCAGCCGGACACAGGGGGATACGCAGTATTTT
J gene: TRBJ2-5; V gene: TRBV15; clone size: -; D gene: -; CDR3 protein: CASGHRDQETQYF; CDR3 DNA: TGTGCCAGCGGCCACAGGGACCAAGAGACCCAGTACTTC
J gene: TRBJ1-2; V gene: TRBV9; clone size: few; D gene: -; CDR3 protein: CASSVDHFNYGYTF; CDR3 DNA: TGTGCCAGCAGCGTAGATCACTTTAACTATGGCTACACCTTC
J gene: TRBJ1-2; V gene: TRBV10-3; clone size: -; D gene: TRBD1; CDR3 protein: CAINGQGDYGYTF; CDR3 DNA: TGTGCCATCAACGGACAGGGGGACTATGGCTACACCTTC
J gene: TRBJ2-3; V gene: TRBV28; clone size: -; D gene: TRBD2; CDR3 protein: CASSPPGGGDTQYF; CDR3 DNA: TGTGCCAGCAGCCCCCCGGGAGGGGGGGATACGCAGTATTTT
J gene: TRBJ2-5; V gene: TRBV5-4; clone size: -; D gene: -; CDR3 protein: CASSLAGEATQYF; CDR3 DNA: TGTGCCAGCAGCTTGGCTGGGGAGGCGACCCAGTACTTC
J gene: TRBJ1-2; V gene: TRBV28; clone size: few; D gene: -; CDR3 protein: CASSSRYGYTF; CDR3 DNA: TGTGCCAGCAGTTCCCGCTATGGCTACACCTTC
J gene: TRBJ2-5; V gene: TRBV29-1; clone size: many; D gene: -; CDR3 protein: CSVDPGGGTQYF; CDR3 DNA: TGCAGCGTGGACCCCGGTGGAGGGACCCAGTACTTC
J gene: TRBJ1-6; V gene: TRBV18; clone size: few; D gene: TRBD1; CDR3 protein: CASLGTGNSPLHF; CDR3 DNA: TGTGCCAGCCTAGGGACAGGGAATTCACCCCTCCACTTT
J gene: TRBJ2-7; V gene: TRBV15; clone size: -; D gene: TRBD2; CDR3 protein: CATRSGTSYEQYF; CDR3 DNA: TGTGCCACCAGGAGCGGGACCTCCTACGAGCAGTACTTC
J gene: TRBJ1-4; V gene: TRBV7-9; clone size: few; D gene: -; CDR3 protein: CASSLGQTGEKLFF; CDR3 DNA: TGTGCCAGCAGCTTGGGGCAAACCGGTGAAAAACTGTTTTTT
J gene: TRBJ1-5; V gene: TRBV6-5; clone size: -; D gene: TRBD1; CDR3 protein: CASSRTGGNQPQHF; CDR3 DNA: TGTGCCAGCAGCCGGACAGGGGGCAATCAGCCCCAGCATTTT
J gene: TRBJ2-7; V gene: TRBV11-3; clone size: few; D gene: -; CDR3 protein: CASGGTAYEQYF; CDR3 DNA: TGTGCCAGCGGGGGGACAGCCTACGAGCAGTACTTC
J gene: TRBJ1-5; V gene: TRBV15; clone size: -; D gene: TRBD1; CDR3 protein: CATSRGQGANQPQHF; CDR3 DNA: TGTGCCACCAGCAGAGGACAGGGGGCGAATCAGCCCCAGCATTTT
J gene: TRBJ2-5; V gene: TRBV11-1; clone size: -; D gene: -; CDR3 protein: CASSLYGDVGAGYQETQYF; CDR3 DNA: TGTGCCAGCAGCTTATACGGTGATGTCGGGGCGGGATACCAAGAGACCCAGTACTTC
J gene: TRBJ2-7; V gene: TRBV5-1; clone size: -; D gene: -; CDR3 protein: CASSFQPAMWEAYEQYF; CDR3 DNA: TGCGCCAGCAGCTTCCAGCCAGCTATGTGGGAGGCCTACGAGCAGTACTTC
J gene: TRBJ2-6; V gene: TRBV6-4; clone size: -; D gene: -; CDR3 protein: CASSDQSGANVLTF; CDR3 DNA: TGTGCCAGCAGTGACCAGTCTGGGGCCAACGTCCTGACTTTC
J gene: TRBJ1-2; V gene: TRBV5-1; clone size: few; D gene: -; CDR3 protein: CASSLGQENYGYTF; CDR3 DNA: TGCGCCAGCAGCTTGGGACAGGAGAACTATGGCTACACCTTC
J gene: TRBJ2-1; V gene: TRBV6-1; clone size: few; D gene: -; CDR3 protein: CASSGGASLGEQFF; CDR3 DNA: TGTGCCAGCTCTGGGGGGGCGAGTTTAGGTGAGCAGTTCTTC
J gene: TRBJ1-4; V gene: TRBV30; clone size: few; D gene: TRBD1; CDR3 protein: CAFQLGTGSNEKLFF; CDR3 DNA: TGTGCCTTCCAGCTTGGGACAGGCAGTAATGAAAAACTGTTTTTT
J gene: TRBJ2-6; V gene: TRBV7-7; clone size: few; D gene: -; CDR3 protein: CASSPLGPSGANVLTF; CDR3 DNA: TGTGCCAGCAGCCCGTTGGGGCCCTCTGGGGCCAACGTCCTGACTTTC
J gene: TRBJ2-1; V gene: TRBV6-5; clone size: -; D gene: -; CDR3 protein: CASRRSDEQFF; CDR3 DNA: TGTGCCAGCAGACGGAGCGATGAGCAGTTCTTC